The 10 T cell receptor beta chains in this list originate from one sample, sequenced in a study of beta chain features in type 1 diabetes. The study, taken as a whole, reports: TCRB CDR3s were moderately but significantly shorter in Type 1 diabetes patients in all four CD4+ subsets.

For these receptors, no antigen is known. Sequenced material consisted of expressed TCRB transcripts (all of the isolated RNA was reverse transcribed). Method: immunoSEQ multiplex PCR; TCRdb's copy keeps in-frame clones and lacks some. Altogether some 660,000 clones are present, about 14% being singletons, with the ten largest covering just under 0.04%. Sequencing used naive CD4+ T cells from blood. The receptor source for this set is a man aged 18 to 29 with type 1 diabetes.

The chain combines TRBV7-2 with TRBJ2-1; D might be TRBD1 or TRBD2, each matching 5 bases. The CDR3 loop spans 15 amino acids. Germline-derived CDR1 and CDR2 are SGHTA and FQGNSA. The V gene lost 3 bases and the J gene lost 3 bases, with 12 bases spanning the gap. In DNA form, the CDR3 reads TGTGCCAGCAGCTTTGTCGGGGCCCACTACAATGAGCAGTTCTTC. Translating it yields CASSFVGAHYNEQFF.

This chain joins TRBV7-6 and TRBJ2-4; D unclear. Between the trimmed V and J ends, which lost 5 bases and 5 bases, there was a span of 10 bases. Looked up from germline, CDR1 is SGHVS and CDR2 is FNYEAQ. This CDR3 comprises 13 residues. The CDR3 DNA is TGTGCCAGCAGCCTTAACGGAGAAAACATTCAGTACTTC. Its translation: CASSLNGENIQYF. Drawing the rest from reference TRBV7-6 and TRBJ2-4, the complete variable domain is GAGVSQSPRYKVTKRGQDVALRCDPISGHVSLYWYRQALGQGPEFLTYFNYEAQQDKSGLPNDRFSAERPEGSISTLTIQRTEQRDSAMYRCASSLNGENIQYFGAGTRLSVL.

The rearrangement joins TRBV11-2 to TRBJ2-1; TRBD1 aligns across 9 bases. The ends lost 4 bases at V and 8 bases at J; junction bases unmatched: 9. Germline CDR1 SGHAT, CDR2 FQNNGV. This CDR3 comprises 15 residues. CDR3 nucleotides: TGTGCCAGCAGCTCCCCCGGGACAGGGAAGGATGAGCAGTTCTTC. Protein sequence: CASSSPGTGKDEQFF.

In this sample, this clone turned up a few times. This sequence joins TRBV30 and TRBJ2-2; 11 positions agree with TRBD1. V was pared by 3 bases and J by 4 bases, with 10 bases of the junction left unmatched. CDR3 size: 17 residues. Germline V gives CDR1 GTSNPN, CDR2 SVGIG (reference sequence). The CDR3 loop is CAWSREPGTGGTGELFF. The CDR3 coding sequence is TGTGCCTGGAGCAGGGAGCCCGGGACAGGGGGCACCGGGGAGCTGTTTTTT.

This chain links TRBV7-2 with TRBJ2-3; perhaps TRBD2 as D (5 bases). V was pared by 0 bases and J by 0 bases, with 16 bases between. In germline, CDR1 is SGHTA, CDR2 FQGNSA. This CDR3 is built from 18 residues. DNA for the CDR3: TGTGCCAGCAGCTTAGCGAGTTGGCCGATAGCGAGCACAGATACGCAGTATTTT. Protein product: CASSLASWPIASTDTQYF.

Written as DNA, the CDR3 is TGTGCCAGCAGTGAGGTGAGGAACACTGAAGCTTTCTTT. Translated, it gives CASSEVRNTEAFF. The chain carries TRBV2 and TRBJ1-1; D not certain. The CDR3 contains 13 residues. CDR1 is SNHLY and CDR2 is FYNNEI in the germline V gene. V was clipped by 3 bases and J by 1 base, with 6 bases between them.

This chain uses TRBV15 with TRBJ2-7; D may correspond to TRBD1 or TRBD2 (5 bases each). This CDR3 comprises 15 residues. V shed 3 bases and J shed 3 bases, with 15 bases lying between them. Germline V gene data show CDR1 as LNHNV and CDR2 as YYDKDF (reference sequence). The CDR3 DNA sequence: TGTGCCACCAGCAGCCCCCGGGACGGATACTACGAGCAGTACTTC. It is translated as CATSSPRDGYYEQYF.

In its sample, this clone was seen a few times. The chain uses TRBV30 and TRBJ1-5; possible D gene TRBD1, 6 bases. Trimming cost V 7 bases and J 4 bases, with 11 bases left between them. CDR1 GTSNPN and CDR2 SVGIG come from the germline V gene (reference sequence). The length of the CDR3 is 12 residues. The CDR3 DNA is TGTGCCTCGGCAGGGGAGAATCAGCCCCAGCATTTT. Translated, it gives CASAGENQPQHF.

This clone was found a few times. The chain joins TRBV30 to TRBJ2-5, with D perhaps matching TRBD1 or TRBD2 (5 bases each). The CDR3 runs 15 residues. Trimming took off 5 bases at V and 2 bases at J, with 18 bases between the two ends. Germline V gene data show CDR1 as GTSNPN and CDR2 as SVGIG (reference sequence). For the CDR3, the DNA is TGTGCCTGGGATCGGGGCACCGTAATGCAAGAGACCCAGTACTTC. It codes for CAWDRGTVMQETQYF. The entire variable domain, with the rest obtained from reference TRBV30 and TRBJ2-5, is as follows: SQTIHQWPATLVQPVGSPLSLECTVEGTSNPNLYWYRQAAGRGLQLLFYSVGIGQISSEVPQNLSASRPQDRQFILSSKKLLLSDSGFYLCAWDRGTVMQETQYFGPGTRLLVL.

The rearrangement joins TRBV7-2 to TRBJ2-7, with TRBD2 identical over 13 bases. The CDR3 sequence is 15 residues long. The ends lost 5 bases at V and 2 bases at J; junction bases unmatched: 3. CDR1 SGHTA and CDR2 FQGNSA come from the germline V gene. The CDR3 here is CASSTGLAGAYEQYF. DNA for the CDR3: TGTGCCAGCAGCACCGGACTAGCGGGAGCCTACGAGCAGTACTTC. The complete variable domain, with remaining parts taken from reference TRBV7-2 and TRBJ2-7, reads GAGVSQSPSNKVTEKGKDVELRCDPISGHTALYWYRQSLGQGLEFLIYFQGNSAPDKSGLPSDRFSAERTGGSVSTLTIQRTQQEDSAVYLCASSTGLAGAYEQYFGPGTRLTVT.